The 20 T cell receptor beta chains given below trace back to one sample, sequenced in a study of T cell responses to AZD1222 COVID-19 vaccine. Some clones are missing from TCRdb's copy, which holds only in-frame ones; the method was immunoSEQ multiplex PCR. The sample consists of about 140,000 clones, roughly 93% of them appearing once. The source material was peripheral blood, sampled 28 days after the second AZD1222 dose. The receptor set was obtained from an adult who received the AZD1222 COVID-19 vaccine.

The chain uses TRBV19 and TRBJ2-5; 10 bases fit TRBD2. CDR1 is LNHDA, CDR2 SQIVND, per germline (reference sequence). CDR3 length equals 16 residues. The junction had 8 bases not matched to a gene; V was cut back by 2 bases and J by 5 bases. The CDR3 region has the DNA TGTGCCAGTAGTATAAAGAGCGGGAGGGCCTTCGAGACCCAGTACTTC. Its translation: CASSIKSGRAFETQYF. Filled out from reference TRBV19 and TRBJ2-5, the complete variable domain reads DGGITQSPKYLFRKEGQNVTLSCEQNLNHDAMYWYRQDPGQGLRLIYYSQIVNDFQKGDIAEGYSVSREKKESFPLTVTSAQKNPTAFYLCASSIKSGRAFETQYFGPGTRLLVL.

This chain joins TRBV18 and TRBJ1-1, with 8 nucleotides matching TRBD1. Unmatched junction bases numbered 7, after V lost 2 bases and J lost 5 bases. There are 15 residues in the CDR3. Germline values: CDR1 KGHSH, CDR2 LQKENI. CDR3 protein: CASSPSEQGGTEAFF. CDR3 DNA sequence: TGTGCCAGCTCACCATCGGAACAGGGGGGAACTGAAGCTTTCTTT.

J is TRBJ2-7 and V is TRBV11-3; TRBD2 matches 8 bases. V was pared by 5 bases and J by 2 bases, with 2 bases of the junction left unmatched. The CDR3 runs 13 residues. Per the germline V gene, CDR1 is SGHNT and CDR2 is YENEEA. CDR3 sequence (DNA): TGTGCCAGCAGCCCCGGGGGGGCCTACGAGCAGTACTTC. Protein: CASSPGGAYEQYF.

The V gene is TRBV3-1 (or the pseudogene TRBV3-2), the J gene TRBJ2-2; no clear D gene. The CDR3 sequence is 13 residues long. The germline V gene has CDR1 LGHDT and CDR2 YNNKEL (reference sequence). Trimming removed 1 base at V and 7 bases at J, with 7 bases between. CDR3 in amino acids: CASSQVLVGELFF. CDR3 nucleotides: TGTGCCAGCAGCCAAGTTTTAGTCGGGGAGCTGTTTTTT.

The chain recombines TRBV12-3 or TRBV12-4 with TRBJ1-5; no firm D call. V was cut by 6 bases and J by 3 bases, with 9 bases left in between. This CDR3 is 13 amino acids long. The CDR3 nucleotides are TGTGCCAGCAGAGGGTTGATCAATCAGCCCCAGCATTTT. Protein product: CASRGLINQPQHF.

The chain combines TRBV5-5 with TRBJ1-2; no reliable D call. V lost 4 bases to trimming and J lost 7 bases, with 17 bases between them. Per the germline V gene, CDR1 is SGHKS and CDR2 is YYEKEE (reference sequence). The CDR3 sequence is 14 residues long. Here the CDR3 DNA reads TGTGCCAGCAGCACGGAAGGACCGGCGGGTGGCTACACCTTC. Amino acids: CASSTEGPAGGYTF.

This clone occurred once. The rearrangement links TRBV2 to TRBJ2-7, with 11 bases fitting TRBD1. The germline V gene encodes CDR1 SNHLY and CDR2 FYNNEI. The junction had 13 bases not matched to a gene; V was cut back by 5 bases and J by 4 bases. This CDR3 has 17 residues. CDR3 amino acids: CASSPGTGGPKGYEQYV. CDR3 in DNA: TGTGCCAGCAGTCCGGGGACAGGGGGACCAAAGGGTTACGAGCAGTACGTC.

The CDR3 protein is CASSRDWFKRNGSNQPQHF. In nucleotides, the CDR3 is TGTGCCAGCAGCCGAGACTGGTTCAAGAGAAACGGGAGCAATCAGCCCCAGCATTTT. The V gene is TRBV3-1 (or the pseudogene TRBV3-2), the J gene TRBJ1-5; D is unresolved. Trimming pared 4 bases from V and 1 base from J, leaving 23 bases between. CDR1 and CDR2 from the germline V gene are LGHDT and YNNKEL (reference sequence). The CDR3 has 19 residues.

The chain uses TRBV3-1 (or the pseudogene TRBV3-2) and TRBJ1-1, with unresolved D. Germline CDR1 and CDR2: LGHDT and YNNKEL (reference sequence). The CDR3 has 16 residues. V was cut by 0 bases and J by 3 bases, with 14 bases left in between. DNA for the CDR3: TGTGCCAGCAGCCAAGATTGGAAGGGCCGGCACACTGAAGCTTTCTTT. Encoded protein: CASSQDWKGRHTEAFF.

V and J are TRBV7-9 and TRBJ1-1, with D maybe TRBD1 (5 bases). The V gene's germline CDR1 is SEHNR and CDR2 FQNEAQ (reference sequence). CDR3 length: 15 residues. V was shortened by 1 base and J by 1 base, with 10 bases between the two germline ends. CDR3: CASSLVLGENTEAFF. The CDR3 DNA sequence: TGTGCCAGCAGCTTAGTTCTAGGGGAGAACACTGAAGCTTTCTTT.

The chain couples TRBV3-1 (or the pseudogene TRBV3-2) to TRBJ2-3; 9 bases map to TRBD2. CDR3 length: 16 residues. Germline V lookup: CDR1 LGHDT, CDR2 YNNKEL (reference sequence). With V trimmed by 5 bases and J by 4 bases, 10 bases remained unmatched. The CDR3 bases are TGTGCCAGCAGCGCCAGCTGGCGGGGGGGTTCAGATACGCAGTATTTT. This encodes CASSASWRGGSDTQYF.

The chain carries TRBV7-8 and TRBJ2-2; 7 bases are shared with TRBD2. Per germline, CDR1 SGHVS and CDR2 FQNEAQ. This CDR3 contains 16 residues. J was trimmed by 4 bases and V by 8 bases; bases with no gene match: 13. The chain's CDR3 is CASGTRLAVTTGELFF. In DNA, the CDR3 is TGTGCCAGCGGCACGCGGCTAGCGGTGACCACCGGGGAGCTGTTTTTT.

The chain carries TRBV28 and TRBJ2-1; 12 nucleotides agree with TRBD2. The CDR3 spans 17 residues. Unmatched junction bases numbered 5, after V lost 5 bases and J lost 0 bases. The V gene's germline CDR1 is MDHEN and CDR2 SYDVKM. Here the CDR3 DNA reads TGTGCCAGCAGTCCCCTAGCGGGGGGGAGCTCCTACAATGAGCAGTTCTTC. It yields the protein CASSPLAGGSSYNEQFF.

The chain carries TRBV6-5 and TRBJ1-3; a possible D gene is TRBD1 (5 bases). V was trimmed by 6 bases and J by 7 bases, leaving 13 bases between them. The CDR3 runs to 13 residues. Germline V CDR1 and CDR2: MNHEY, SVGAGI. The CDR3 here is CASSQPGGNTIYF. Here the CDR3 DNA reads TGTGCCAGCAGCCAACCGGGGGGGAACACCATATATTTT.

The chain couples TRBV28 to TRBJ1-1, with no clear D. Between the trimmed V and J ends, which lost 6 bases and 5 bases, there was a span of 16 bases. Germline V gives CDR1 MDHEN, CDR2 SYDVKM. The CDR3 spans 14 residues. This CDR3 is CASSSAGPETEAFF. The CDR3 DNA is TGTGCCAGCAGCTCGGCAGGTCCGGAGACTGAAGCTTTCTTT.

The chain uses TRBV7-2 and TRBJ2-4; tentative D call: TRBD2 (5 bases). V was trimmed by 2 bases and J by 0 bases, leaving 8 bases between them. The germline gives CDR1 SGHTA, CDR2 FQGNSA. The CDR3 is 15 amino acids. CDR3 region: CASSLKAGAKNIQYF. CDR3 in DNA: TGTGCCAGCAGCTTAAAGGCGGGAGCCAAAAACATTCAGTACTTC.

This CDR3 is CASSGRTGGDNSPLHF. Here the CDR3 DNA reads TGTGCCAGCAGCGGACGGACAGGGGGCGACAATTCACCCCTCCACTTT. The chain links TRBV9 to TRBJ1-6, with 11 bases that match TRBD1. In germline, CDR1 is SGDLS, CDR2 YYNGEE. V gave up 3 bases and J gave up 7 bases; unmatched junction bases: 6. The CDR3 contains 16 residues.

The chain is built from TRBV7-8 and TRBJ1-4; 12 nucleotides align to TRBD1. Germline CDR1 reads SGHVS; CDR2 reads FQNEAQ. Unmatched junction bases numbered 13, after V lost 5 bases and J lost 6 bases. The CDR3 extends over 18 amino acids. CDR3 region: CASSLNRDRGRGDEKLFF. DNA for the CDR3: TGTGCCAGCAGCCTGAACCGGGACAGGGGGCGAGGAGATGAAAAACTGTTTTTT.

This clone is a singleton in its sample. The rearrangement links TRBV2 to TRBJ2-6; TRBD2 is a possible D gene (6 bases). Germline values: CDR1 SNHLY, CDR2 FYNNEI. Trimming shortened V by 0 bases and J by 0 bases, and 12 bases separated the two germline ends. The CDR3 covers 18 residues. The CDR3 region has the DNA TGTGCCAGCAGTGAAGCGCGGGGAACAAGCTCTGGGGCCAACGTCCTGACTTTC. Translated, it gives CASSEARGTSSGANVLTF.

The chain carries TRBV27 and TRBJ1-6, with no clear D. This CDR3 has 14 amino acids. The germline V gene encodes CDR1 MNHEY and CDR2 SMNVEV (reference sequence). With 7 bases removed from V and 6 bases from J, the gap between germline ends came to 13 bases. The CDR3 sequence: CASTLIGSNSPLHF. CDR3 in DNA: TGTGCCAGCACCCTTATAGGATCTAATTCACCCCTCCACTTT.